This T cell receptor (beta chain) stems from a study of blood T cells in healthy people across ages (dated by TCRdb to about 2015). Some background on the complete study: In model experiments, roughly one uniquely barcoded TCR beta cDNA molecule per two T cells was captured by template switching. To avoid experimental bias, donors of different ages were distributed randomly across sequencing lanes. The donors were split into four age groups: young (average around 15 years), middle-aged (39), aged (about 62) and long-lived (under 90). The study analyzed two additional independent replicas of 1 million unique cDNA reads from the same blood draw for two donors, one aged 18 to 30 and one aged 80 or older. To track age-related changes in TCR beta repertoire diversity, the study relied on deep sequencing normalized with unique cDNA molecular identifiers. What the study reported, not specific to this receptor: Because the CMV infection status of the donors was unknown, age-related changes in expanded clonotypes may potentially have been confounded. Observed TCR beta diversity correlated strongly with the percentage of naive T cells measured by flow cytometry. Compared with the aged group, the long-lived group had more naive CD4+ T cells, fewer expanded clones and increased TCR diversity, suggesting age selection. Observed TCR beta diversity per million T cells fell roughly linearly with age, and a significant reduction was already apparent by age around 36. Bulk unsorted PBMC profiling prevented conclusive comparison of naive and antigen-experienced compartments. Estimates of total diversity from one million sequenced T cells were regarded as lower bounds and underestimates.

The 39 donors, aged about 6 to 100 years, were systemically healthy Caucasian individuals from Russia. Each donor gave about 9.7 milliliters of peripheral blood, drawn into EDTA-treated Vacutainer tubes. Ficoll-Paque density-gradient centrifugation was used to isolate PBMCs, with at least 6.5 million obtained per sample. Trizol reagent was used to extract total RNA from PBMCs, with at least 5.5 micrograms per sample. For every donor, flow cytometry on a PBMC aliquot measured the percentage of naive CD45RAhigh/CD27high T cells. The library was made by 5' RACE. The reads were generated on an Illumina HiSeq 2500. A second PCR of roughly 6 to 12 cycles was performed with a sample-barcoded 5' primer and a J-beta primer mix. A template-switch 5' adaptor carrying 12 random nucleotides introduced a unique molecular identifier onto each TCR beta cDNA molecule. Each sample yielded at least 2.5 million CDR3-containing paired-end reads. All of the RNA was converted into first-strand cDNA using the Mint cDNA synthesis kit, with a TRBC-specific oligonucleotide serving as the primer. After uracil-DNA glycosylase treatment, a first 18-cycle PCR used universal primers M1SS and BC2_uni_R on all cDNA. On the study's bioinformatics: For normalization, 1 million high-quality reads were randomly selected from each sample, with every read carrying a distinct molecular identifier. Reads sharing molecular identifiers were discarded rather than binned into consensus sequences. MiTCR, set to a Q25 quality threshold and the strictest error-elimination algorithm, was used for CDR3 identification, clonotype clustering and error correction. A nonparametric unseen species model with Euler transformation was used to estimate a lower bound on total TCR beta diversity. TCRdb passed the public sequencing reads through fastp at Q25 and MiXCR, retaining productive beta sequences. For every CDR3 protein sequence, its rows merge into one entry that carries the most common genes and DNA. The V and J calls, along with clone size, are taken from TCRdb and not from the paper's own processing. Within this sample are about 1,400,000 distinct CDR3 sequences, with roughly 40% of them counted one time only. Roughly 7.9% of the sample lies in the top ten.

This clonotype was detected only once. Its antigen is not yet known. One base away there is no much larger clone; base qualities are not given. The sequence was obtained from a woman aged 18-35 years in good health. Sample: blood.

The DNA reads TGTGCCAGCAGCTTGGGACAGGTTAGAAGAGGCTACACCTTC. Its coded protein is CASSLGQVRRGYTF. The V and J segments used are TRBV5-6 and TRBJ1-2; TRBD1 could be the D gene, as 6 bases match. V is pared back by 0 bases and J by 8 bases, with 14 bases lying between the germline termini. Reading from cysteine to phenylalanine, the CDR3 counts 14 amino acids. Only the CDR3 DNA is retained, 42 bases long and in frame from the first base. Via the germline V gene, CDR1 is SGHDT and CDR2 YYEEEE.